The entry below describes one TCR beta chain. Its cognate antigen is unknown. The data stem from a study of radiotherapy plus CTLA-4 blockade in lung cancer. Notes on the study in general: In blood, TCR clones derived from the tumor expanded after radiotherapy plus ipilimumab.

Measured with immunoSEQ multiplex PCR; TCRdb has only the in-frame clones, and not every one. The sample includes more than 90,000 clones, around 83% of them seen just once. From germline, CDR1 is SQVTM and CDR2 ANQGSEA. The CDR3 is made up of 13 amino acids. V was pared by 4 bases and J by 1 base, with 11 bases between. Participants had chemo-refractory metastatic non-small-cell lung cancer and were treated with focal radiation plus ipilimumab CTLA-4 blockade. This clonotype was obtained from a human donor with non-small cell lung cancer that progressed on radiotherapy plus ipilimumab. Source: peripheral blood, taken from a patient treated with radiotherapy plus ipilimumab. The chain has TRBV29-1 and TRBJ2-7, with D unresolved. The CDR3 DNA sequence: TGCAGCGTTGCGGCAGGCGTATCCTACGAGCAGTACTTC. Translation: CSVAAGVSYEQYF.